Below are 10 T cell receptor beta chains sequenced from a single sample in a study of blood T cell repertoires in COVID-19. TCRdb keeps only in-frame clones here, not all; method: immunoSEQ multiplex PCR. Of 150,000 or so clones in the sample, about 84% were seen once. The sequencing input was PBMCs or T cells enriched from blood (not recorded which). These receptors all stem from a man aged 45-65 years who had recovered from COVID-19.

This chain links TRBV6-5 with TRBJ1-1; a possible D gene is TRBD1 (6 bases). Trimming removed 4 bases from V and 8 bases from J, with 14 bases in between. CDR3 size: 13 residues. The germline CDR1 and CDR2 sequences are MNHEY and SVGAGI. The CDR3: CASSFRDTGEAFF. Here the CDR3 DNA reads TGTGCCAGCAGTTTCAGGGACACAGGGGAAGCTTTCTTT.

This clone appeared a few times. V is TRBV6-5 and J is TRBJ1-4, with D possibly TRBD1 on 6 matching bases. The ends were cut back, 0 bases at V and 3 bases at J, with 8 bases in the middle. CDR3 length: 15 residues. Germline V gene sequence: CDR1 MNHEY, CDR2 SVGAGI. The CDR3 is CASSYSTGSNEKLFF. CDR3 DNA sequence: TGTGCCAGCAGTTACTCGACAGGATCTAATGAAAAACTGTTTTTT.

The genes are TRBV5-6 and TRBJ1-5, with TRBD1 matching 8 bases. The V and J ends lost 4 bases and 7 bases, in that order; junction bases with no gene match: 7. The CDR3 length is 14 residues. Germline-derived CDR1 and CDR2 are SGHDT and YYEEEE. The CDR3 nucleotides are TGTGCCAGCAGCCCATGGACAGGGAACCAGCCCCAGCATTTT. This gives the protein CASSPWTGNQPQHF. Full variable domain (rest looked up from reference TRBV5-6 and TRBJ1-5): DAGVTQSPTHLIKTRGQQVTLRCSPKSGHDTVSWYQQALGQGPQFIFQYYEEEERQRGNFPDRFSGHQFPNYSSELNVNALLLGDSALYLCASSPWTGNQPQHFGDGTRLSIL.

This clone occurred a few times. V usage is TRBV9 and J usage is TRBJ1-3; D is uncertain. The germline V gene has CDR1 SGDLS and CDR2 YYNGEE. CDR3 size: 12 residues. Trimming stripped 7 bases from V and 1 base from J, with 6 bases between. The CDR3 loop is CASGPSGNTIYF. The CDR3, as DNA: TGTGCCAGCGGGCCTTCTGGAAACACCATATATTTT.

This sequence joins TRBV14 and TRBJ1-1; unclear D gene. V was pared by 5 bases and J by 5 bases, with 9 bases between. Germline loops: CDR1 SGHDN, CDR2 FVKESK. The CDR3 totals 12 residues. CDR3 nucleotides: TGTGCCAGCAGCTTTATTAGTACTGAAGCTTTCTTT. Encoded protein: CASSFISTEAFF.

CDR3 residues: CASSLAPGANTGELFF. CDR3 bases: TGCGCCAGCAGCTTGGCCCCCGGGGCGAACACCGGGGAGCTGTTTTTT. The V call is TRBV5-1, the J call TRBJ2-2; maybe TRBD2 (5 bases). The germline CDR1 and CDR2 sequences are SGHRS and YFSETQ. Trimming removed 0 bases from V and 0 bases from J, with 9 bases in between. This CDR3 is built from 16 residues.

The CDR3 bases are TGCAGCGTTGCCCAGGGACAGCCCCGGTTCTTC. Translated: CSVAQGQPRFF. This rearrangement joins TRBV29-1 to TRBJ2-1; TRBD1 aligns across 7 bases. The CDR3 covers 11 residues. Germline loops: CDR1 SQVTM, CDR2 ANQGSEA. V shed 4 bases and J 15 bases; nucleotides not matched to a gene: 9.

The chain has TRBV7-9 and TRBJ2-7; 8 positions match TRBD1. The CDR3 contains 14 residues. Per the germline V gene, CDR1 is SEHNR and CDR2 is FQNEAQ (reference sequence). V shed 6 bases and J 5 bases; nucleotides not matched to a gene: 9. CDR3 DNA sequence: TGTGCCAGCAGTTCCGGGACAGGTACGCACGAGCAGTACTTC. Protein: CASSSGTGTHEQYF.

The count of this clone is one. This rearrangement joins TRBV18 to TRBJ1-4; D call uncertain. CDR3 size: 16 residues. Per the germline V gene, CDR1 is KGHSH and CDR2 is LQKENI. The germline V and J ends were trimmed by 1 base and 4 bases, with 13 bases remaining between them. For the CDR3, the DNA is TGTGCCAGCTCACCACGGAGGCCAGCAATTAATGAAAAACTGTTTTTT. This encodes CASSPRRPAINEKLFF.

The rearrangement links TRBV4-3 to TRBJ1-5, with 8 bases fitting TRBD1. Trimming took 4 bases from V and 7 from J; bases not matched to a gene: 6. CDR3 size: 14 residues. The germline V gene has CDR1 LGHNA and CDR2 YSLEER. The CDR3 sequence is CASSRVTGVQPQHF. Written as DNA, the CDR3 is TGCGCCAGCAGCCGAGTGACAGGGGTCCAGCCCCAGCATTTT.